This entry lists 9 T cell receptor beta chains sequenced from one sample in a study of Graves' ophthalmopathy and Graves' hyperthyroidism. Amplifying from RNA transcripts, the study obtained TCR beta CDR3 regions. HTBI primers were used in a first-round RT-PCR, which preceded a second-round multiplex PCR. TCRdb analysed the multiplex PCR reads with MiXCR anew, one entry per CDR3 protein. Here the sample spans a few hundred thousand distinct CDR3 sequences, roughly 16% being singletons. Sequencing was done on a sample of peripheral blood. These receptors came from an adult man with Graves' ophthalmopathy.

Many counts were recorded for this clonotype. The chain links TRBV27 to TRBJ1-1, with D perhaps matching TRBD1 (5 bases). Germline assignment: CDR1 MNHEY and CDR2 SMNVEV (reference sequence). The V end lost 2 bases, the J end lost 3 bases, and 16 bases lay between the germline ends. The CDR3 runs 16 residues. The CDR3 loop is CASSLVQEDWYTEAFF. In DNA, the CDR3 is TGTGCCAGCAGTTTAGTACAGGAAGATTGGTACACTGAAGCTTTCTTT.

This clonotype has a count of ten or more. V and J are TRBV20-1 and TRBJ1-2; tentative D call: TRBD1 (6 bases). In germline, CDR1 is DFQATT, CDR2 SNEGSKA (reference sequence). The CDR3 totals 12 residues. V was trimmed by 6 bases and J by 4 bases, leaving 12 bases between them. In DNA form, the CDR3 reads TGCAGTGCGTCCGGGACATCCTATGGCTACACCTTC. This encodes CSASGTSYGYTF.

This clonotype was detected only a few times. This chain connects TRBV12-3 or TRBV12-4 to TRBJ2-7, with D possibly being TRBD1 (6 bases). CDR3 length: 15 residues. Trimming shortened V by 2 bases and J by 2 bases, and 13 bases separated the two germline ends. The CDR3 reads CASSLNLGATYEQYF. As DNA, the CDR3 is TGTGCCAGCAGTTTAAACCTGGGGGCAACCTACGAGCAGTACTTC.

J is TRBJ2-7 and V is TRBV7-3; D is unresolved. V lost 2 bases to trimming and J lost 6 bases, with 14 bases between them. Germline V lookup: CDR1 SGHTA, CDR2 FQGTGA. This CDR3 has 14 residues. The CDR3 DNA reads TGTGCCAGCAGCTTACTCTCCGGGTCTGGCGAGCAGTACTTC. This codes for CASSLLSGSGEQYF. Drawing the rest from reference TRBV7-3 and TRBJ2-7, the complete variable domain is GAGVSQTPSNKVTEKGKYVELRCDPISGHTALYWYRQSLGQGPEFLIYFQGTGAADDSGLPNDRFFAVRPEGSVSTLKIQRTERGDSAVYLCASSLLSGSGEQYFGPGTRLTVT.

This clonotype appeared many times. The chain carries TRBV6-1 and TRBJ1-5, with D unclear. V dropped 10 bases and J dropped 4 bases, with 14 bases sitting between them. Germline V gene data show CDR1 as MNHNS and CDR2 as SASEGT. The CDR3 covers 13 residues. The CDR3 loop reads CATLWGGNQPQHF. The DNA for the CDR3 is TGTGCCACCTTGTGGGGAGGTAATCAGCCCCAGCATTTT.

The chain combines TRBV7-8 with TRBJ1-3, with D maybe TRBD1 (5 bases). Per germline, CDR1 SGHVS and CDR2 FQNEAQ. V lost 11 bases and J lost 2, with 13 bases in between. There are 13 residues in the CDR3. This CDR3 is CACRGVAGNTIYF. DNA of the CDR3: TGTGCCTGTCGGGGCGTCGCTGGAAACACCATATATTTT.

This clonotype was seen many times. V gene TRBV11-1 combines with J gene TRBJ2-7, with 10 bases fitting TRBD1. V dropped 5 bases and J dropped 4; count of bases not matched to a gene: 5. In germline, CDR1 is SGHAT, CDR2 FQDESV (reference sequence). The CDR3 totals 14 residues. In DNA, the CDR3 is TGTGCCAGCAGCGCCGGGACAGGGGATTACGAGCAGTACTTC. This gives the protein CASSAGTGDYEQYF.

By frequency in the sample, this clonotype is medium-sized. CDR3 protein: CASSTGQVQETQYF. CDR3 DNA: TGTGCCAGCAGCACGGGACAGGTCCAAGAGACCCAGTACTTC. The V gene is TRBV11-2, the J gene TRBJ2-5; TRBD1 aligns across 8 bases. The length of the CDR3 is 14 residues. V lost 5 bases and J lost 1; bases outside the gene matches: 3. Germline CDR1 reads SGHAT; CDR2 reads FQNNGV.

The chain links TRBV28 to TRBJ2-7; 7 nucleotides agree with TRBD2. J was trimmed by 1 base and V by 8 bases; bases with no gene match: 8. The CDR3 length is 14 residues. Germline values: CDR1 MDHEN, CDR2 SYDVKM. The DNA for the CDR3 is TGTGCCAGCGCTGTACCGGGAGGATCCTACGAGCAGTACTTC. It translates to CASAVPGGSYEQYF.